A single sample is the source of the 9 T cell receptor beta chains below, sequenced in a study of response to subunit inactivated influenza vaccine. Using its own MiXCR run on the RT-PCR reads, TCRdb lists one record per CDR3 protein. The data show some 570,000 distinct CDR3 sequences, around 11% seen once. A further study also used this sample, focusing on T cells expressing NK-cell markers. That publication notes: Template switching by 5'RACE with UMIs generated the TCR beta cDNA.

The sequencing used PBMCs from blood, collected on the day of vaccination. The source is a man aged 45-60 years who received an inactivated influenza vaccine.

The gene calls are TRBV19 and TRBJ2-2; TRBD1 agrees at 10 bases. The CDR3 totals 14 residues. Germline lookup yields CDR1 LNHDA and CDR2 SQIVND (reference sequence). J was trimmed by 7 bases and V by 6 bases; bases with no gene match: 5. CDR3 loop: CASRKGQGFGELFF. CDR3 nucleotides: TGTGCCAGTAGGAAGGGACAGGGGTTCGGGGAGCTGTTTTTT. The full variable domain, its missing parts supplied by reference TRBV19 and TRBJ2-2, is DGGITQSPKYLFRKEGQNVTLSCEQNLNHDAMYWYRQDPGQGLRLIYYSQIVNDFQKGDIAEGYSVSREKKESFPLTVTSAQKNPTAFYLCASRKGQGFGELFFGEGSRLTVL.

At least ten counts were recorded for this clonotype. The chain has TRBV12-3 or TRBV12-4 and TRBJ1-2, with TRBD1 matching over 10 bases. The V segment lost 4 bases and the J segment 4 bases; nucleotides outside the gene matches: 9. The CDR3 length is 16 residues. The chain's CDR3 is CASSSQPGQGTYGYTF. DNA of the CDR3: TGTGCCAGCAGTTCACAACCGGGACAGGGGACCTATGGCTACACCTTC.

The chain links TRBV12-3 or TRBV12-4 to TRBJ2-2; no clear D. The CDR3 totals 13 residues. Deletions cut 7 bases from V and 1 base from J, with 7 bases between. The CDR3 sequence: CASTWWNTGELFF. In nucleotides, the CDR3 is TGTGCCAGCACATGGTGGAACACCGGGGAGCTGTTTTTT.

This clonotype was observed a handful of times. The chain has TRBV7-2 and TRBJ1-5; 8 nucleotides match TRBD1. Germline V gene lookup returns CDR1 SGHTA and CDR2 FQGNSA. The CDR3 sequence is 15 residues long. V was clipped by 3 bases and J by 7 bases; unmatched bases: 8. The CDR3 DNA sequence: TGTGCCAGCAGCTTGACAGGGGTAGCCGTGCAGCCCCAGCATTTT. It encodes CASSLTGVAVQPQHF.

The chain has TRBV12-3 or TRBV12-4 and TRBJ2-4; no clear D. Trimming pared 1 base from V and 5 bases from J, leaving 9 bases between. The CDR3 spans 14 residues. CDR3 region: CASSLGLPQNIQYF. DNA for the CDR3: TGTGCCAGCAGTTTAGGTCTACCCCAAAACATTCAGTACTTC.

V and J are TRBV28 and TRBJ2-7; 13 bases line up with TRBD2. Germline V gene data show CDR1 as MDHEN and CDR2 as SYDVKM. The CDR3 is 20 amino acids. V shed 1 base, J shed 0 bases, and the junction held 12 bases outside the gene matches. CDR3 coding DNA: TGTGCCAGCAGTTTATTCGGGGGGGGACTAGCGGGAAGTAGCTCCTACGAGCAGTACTTC. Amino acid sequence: CASSLFGGGLAGSSSYEQYF.

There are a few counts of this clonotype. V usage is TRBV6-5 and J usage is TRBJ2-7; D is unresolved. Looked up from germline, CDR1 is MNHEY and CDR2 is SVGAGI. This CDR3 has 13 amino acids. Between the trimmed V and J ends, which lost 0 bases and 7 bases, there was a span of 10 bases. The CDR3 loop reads CASSYSISLEQYF. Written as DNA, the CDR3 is TGTGCCAGCAGTTACTCGATTTCGCTTGAGCAGTACTTC.

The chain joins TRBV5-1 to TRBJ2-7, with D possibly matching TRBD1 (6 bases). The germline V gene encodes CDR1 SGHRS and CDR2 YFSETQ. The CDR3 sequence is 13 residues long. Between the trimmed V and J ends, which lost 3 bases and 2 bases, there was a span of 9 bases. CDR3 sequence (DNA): TGCGCCAGCAGCTATGACAGGCCCTACGAGCAGTACTTC. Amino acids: CASSYDRPYEQYF.

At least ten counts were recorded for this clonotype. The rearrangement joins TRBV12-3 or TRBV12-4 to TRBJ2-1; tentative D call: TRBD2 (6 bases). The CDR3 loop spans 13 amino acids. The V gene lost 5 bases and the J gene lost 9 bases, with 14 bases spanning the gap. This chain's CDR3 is CASSLQRGTEQFF. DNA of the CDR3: TGTGCCAGCAGTCTCCAACGGGGGACTGAGCAGTTCTTC.